This T cell receptor beta chain was found in a study of shared clonotypes between healthy human individuals. Libraries were prepared by immunoSEQ multiplex PCR; TCRdb keeps only in-frame clonotypes and omits some of them. Found here are 2.3 million or so clones, approximately 93% of them singletons; the top ten hold about 0.37%. The ends were cut back, 8 bases at V and 2 bases at J, with 12 bases in the middle. This CDR3 contains 13 residues. The V gene's germline CDR1 is LGHNA and CDR2 YNFKEQ. The rearrangement links TRBV4-2 to TRBJ2-5; D is possibly TRBD1 (6 bases). The source material was naive CD4+ T cells from PBMCs. Indicated subset: CD45RA+ positively selected. This receptor was obtained from a man aged 18 to 35 in good health. Some clones in this sample may be carry-over from other donors' samples. The CDR3 coding sequence is TGTGCCAGCCGACATAGGGGGCAAGAGACCCAGTACTTC. Translating gives CASRHRGQETQYF.